These 23 T cell receptor beta chains came from one sample sequenced in a study of cytomegalovirus exposure and HLA in healthy donors (dated by TCRdb to about 2017). Receptor libraries were prepared by the immunoSEQ multiplex PCR assay. A mixture of 60 forward primers for TCR Vbeta segments and 13 reverse primers for TCR Jbeta segments was used in the multiplex PCR. TCRdb took over this immuneACCESS table, retaining in-frame rearrangements with V and J assigned. Such tables are incomplete; in checked studies, under half of the missing clones stem from an unresolved V gene, and the remainder is unexplained. This sample has about 99,000 clones in its table, and around a tenth of those were observed once. Together, the top ten hold 5.8% of the sample. The sequenced sample consisted of PBMCs. The receptor set was obtained from a man in his forties in good health and CMV-seropositive.

This clone has more than one count but fewer than ten. The V call is TRBV4-2, the J call TRBJ2-5; 7 bases map to TRBD2. Matching the DNA end better, TRBJ2-7 makes the J call doubtful. Germline V gene data show CDR1 as LGHNA and CDR2 as YNFKEQ. The CDR3 sequence is 16 residues long. The CDR3 reads CASSQEVKRDPNEQYF. CDR3 bases: TGTGCCAGCAGCCAAGAGGTCAAGCGGGATCCCAACGAGCAGTACTTC.

With regard to this clone: Distinct nucleotide sequences in the sample also encode this CDR3. The chain is built from TRBV7-6 and TRBJ1-4, with 7 bases aligning to TRBD1. The germline V gene has CDR1 SGHVS and CDR2 FNYEAQ. The CDR3 is 16 residues long. V shed 5 bases, J shed 5 bases, and the junction held 11 bases outside the gene matches. This chain's CDR3 is CASSRYARDRNEKLFF. The DNA for the CDR3 is TGTGCCAGCAGCAGGTACGCCCGGGACAGAAATGAAAAACTGTTTTTT.

This clone occurred a few times. The chain combines TRBV2 with TRBJ1-4; no clear D. Germline CDR1 SNHLY, CDR2 FYNNEI. The CDR3 sequence is 14 residues long. Trimming removed 6 bases at V and 5 bases at J, with 13 bases between. Here the CDR3 DNA reads TGTGCCAGCAGCCAGACCCGAGGCAATGAAAAACTGTTTTTT. It yields the protein CASSQTRGNEKLFF.

This clone was detected ten times or more. The V call is TRBV15, the J call TRBJ2-7, with 7 nucleotides matching TRBD2. The CDR3 spans 15 residues. CDR1 and CDR2 from the germline V gene are LNHNV and YYDKDF (reference sequence). The J segment lost 7 bases and the V segment lost 0 bases, leaving 9 bases of the junction unmatched. DNA of the CDR3: TGTGCCACCAGCAGAGATCTCGCGGGAGCCCGGGAGCAGTACTTC. This translates into CATSRDLAGAREQYF. The full variable domain, completed using reference TRBV15 and TRBJ2-7, is DAMVIQNPRYQVTQFGKPVTLSCSQTLNHNVMYWYQQKSSQAPKLLFHYYDKDFNNEADTPDNFQSRRPNTSFCFLDIRSPGLGDTAMYLCATSRDLAGAREQYFGPGTRLTVT.

This clone came up a few times. The chain recombines TRBV5-1 with TRBJ1-5; 7 nucleotides line up with TRBD1. Germline-derived CDR1 and CDR2 are SGHRS and YFSETQ. Trimming took 3 bases from V and 7 from J; bases not matched to a gene: 4. The CDR3 has 13 amino acids. CDR3 nucleotide sequence: TGCGCCAGCAGCTCAGACAGGGACCAGCCCCAGCATTTT. As protein: CASSSDRDQPQHF.

This clone was counted between two and nine times. The rearrangement joins TRBV5-1 to TRBJ2-2, with TRBD2 matching 9 bases. The V gene's germline CDR1 is SGHRS and CDR2 YFSETQ. Trimming removed 7 bases from V and 3 bases from J; junction bases left unmatched: 7. The CDR3 consists of 15 residues. The CDR3 DNA reads TGCGCCAGCGGCCAGCGGGGGGCCGACACCGGGGAGCTGTTTTTT. Its protein is CASGQRGADTGELFF.

This CDR3 reads CASSLELDRVNYGYTF. CDR3 nucleotide sequence: TGTGCCAGCAGCTTGGAATTGGACAGAGTTAACTATGGCTACACCTTC. The rearrangement links TRBV5-5 to TRBJ1-2, with TRBD1 as a possible D gene (6 bases). Per the germline V gene, CDR1 is SGHKS and CDR2 is YYEKEE (reference sequence). The CDR3 runs to 16 residues. Trimming pared 0 bases from V and 1 base from J, leaving 13 bases between. Combining the CDR3 with reference TRBV5-5 and TRBJ1-2 gives the whole variable domain DAGVTQSPTHLIKTRGQQVTLRCSPISGHKSVSWYQQVLGQGPQFIFQYYEKEERGRGNFPDRFSARQFPNYSSELNVNALLLGDSALYLCASSLELDRVNYGYTFGSGTRLTVV.

This clone was counted between two and nine times. The V and J genes are TRBV9 and TRBJ2-5, with 9 bases fitting TRBD1. This CDR3 contains 17 residues. V lost 2 bases to trimming and J lost 4 bases; unmatched junction nucleotides: 12. CDR1 SGDLS and CDR2 YYNGEE come from the germline V gene. CDR3 DNA: TGTGCCAGCAGCGTGAGGCCGGGACAGGGTAGTGGAGAGACCCAGTACTTC. It encodes CASSVRPGQGSGETQYF.

The chain carries TRBV7-2 and TRBJ1-5; 9 bases fit TRBD1. The ends lost 8 bases at V and 7 bases at J; junction bases unmatched: 6. The CDR3 length is 13 residues. CDR1 and CDR2 (germline): SGHTA, FQGNSA. The DNA for the CDR3 is TGTGCCAGCGGGACAGGGCTTGGACAGCCCCAGCATTTT. Protein product: CASGTGLGQPQHF.

The table lists this clone with a few counts. The chain links TRBV4-2 to TRBJ1-5; 7 bases line up with TRBD1. Germline CDR1 and CDR2: LGHNA and YNFKEQ. The CDR3 runs 15 residues. The V gene end was trimmed by 4 bases and the J gene end by 3 bases; junction bases not matched to a gene: 6. Here the CDR3 reads CASSLRDSDNQPQHF. Here the CDR3 DNA reads TGTGCCAGCAGCCTAAGGGACAGTGACAATCAGCCCCAGCATTTT.

This clone was detected a few times. The V and J genes are TRBV29-1 and TRBJ2-3, with TRBD2 matching 12 bases. This CDR3 comprises 14 residues. V trimming: 6 bases; J trimming: 6 bases; junction bases outside the gene matches: 7. Germline V CDR1 and CDR2: SQVTM, ANQGSEA. CDR3 nucleotide sequence: TGCAGCGTCCCTAAGACTAGCGGGAGCGATACGCAGTATTTT. Translation: CSVPKTSGSDTQYF.

This chain links TRBV18 with TRBJ2-3, with 9 bases aligning to TRBD2. The V segment lost 0 bases and the J segment 2 bases; nucleotides outside the gene matches: 12. CDR1 is KGHSH and CDR2 is LQKENI in the germline V gene. The CDR3 has 19 amino acids. The DNA of the CDR3 is TGTGCCAGCTCACCACCGCGGGGTAGCGGGAGTGGGAACACAGATACGCAGTATTTT. As protein: CASSPPRGSGSGNTDTQYF.

This clone was found a few times. This chain uses TRBV9 with TRBJ2-2; the D is unclear. CDR1 and CDR2 from the germline V gene are SGDLS and YYNGEE. Trimming removed 3 bases at V and 3 bases at J, with 9 bases between. This CDR3 is built from 14 residues. Here the CDR3 DNA reads TGTGCCAGCAGCGCGGAGACTGACACCGGGGAGCTGTTTTTT. Its translation: CASSAETDTGELFF.

The chain joins TRBV28 to TRBJ2-7; 8 nucleotides match TRBD1. Trimming took 2 bases from V and 7 from J; bases not matched to a gene: 13. Germline values: CDR1 MDHEN, CDR2 SYDVKM. This CDR3 is 16 amino acids long. The CDR3 protein is CASSLEYGDRGREQYF. As DNA, the CDR3 is TGTGCCAGCAGTTTAGAGTACGGAGACAGGGGCAGGGAGCAGTACTTC.

This clone was counted only a few times. The V and J genes are TRBV14 and TRBJ2-7; 8 positions match TRBD2. The V gene's germline CDR1 is SGHDN and CDR2 FVKESK. The V and J ends lost 0 bases and 6 bases, in that order; junction bases with no gene match: 7. The CDR3 is made up of 15 amino acids. This CDR3 is CASSQDPAGAPEQYF. CDR3 nucleotide sequence: TGTGCCAGCAGCCAAGATCCAGCGGGAGCCCCCGAGCAGTACTTC.

This chain uses TRBV5-1 with TRBJ2-3, with TRBD2 matching over 9 bases. With V trimmed by 1 base and J by 4 bases, 7 bases remained unmatched. This CDR3 region has 16 residues. CDR1 and CDR2 from the germline V gene are SGHRS and YFSETQ. Here the CDR3 DNA reads TGCGCCAGCAGCTTGAATAGCGGGGGTCGTGCAGATACGCAGTATTTT. Protein: CASSLNSGGRADTQYF.

V gene TRBV2 combines with J gene TRBJ2-3; D is perhaps TRBD2 (5 bases). Trimming pared 4 bases from V and 4 bases from J, leaving 6 bases between. In germline, CDR1 is SNHLY, CDR2 FYNNEI. The CDR3 has 12 residues. CDR3 residues: CASSVRADTQYF. CDR3 DNA: TGTGCCAGCAGTGTGAGGGCAGATACGCAGTATTTT. Filled out from reference TRBV2 and TRBJ2-3, the complete variable domain reads EPEVTQTPSHQVTQMGQEVILRCVPISNHLYFYWYRQILGQKVEFLVSFYNNEISEKSEIFDDQFSVERPDGSNFTLKIRSTKLEDSAMYFCASSVRADTQYFGPGTRLTVL.

Regarding this clone: The sample contains more than one DNA sequence encoding this CDR3. This chain joins TRBV5-4 and TRBJ2-2; 7 nucleotides agree with TRBD2. The CDR3 loop spans 14 amino acids. V trimming: 0 bases; J trimming: 4 bases; junction bases outside the gene matches: 0. Germline assignment: CDR1 SGHNT and CDR2 YYREEE (reference sequence). The CDR3 region is CASSLAGGTGELFF. CDR3 nucleotide sequence: TGTGCCAGCAGCTTGGCGGGAGGCACCGGGGAGCTGTTTTTT. Full variable domain (rest looked up from reference TRBV5-4 and TRBJ2-2): ETGVTQSPTHLIKTRGQQVTLRCSSQSGHNTVSWYQQALGQGPQFIFQYYREEENGRGNFPPRFSGLQFPNYSSELNVNALELDDSALYLCASSLAGGTGELFFGEGSRLTVL.

There are a few counts of this clone. This chain connects TRBV15 to TRBJ2-2; TRBD2 matches 8 bases. The CDR3 loop spans 19 amino acids. With 5 bases clipped from V and 1 base from J, the junction kept 15 bases outside the gene matches. Germline assignment: CDR1 LNHNV and CDR2 YYDKDF (reference sequence). CDR3 in amino acids: CATSPPPGRVIGNTGELFF. CDR3 nucleotide sequence: TGTGCCACCAGCCCTCCCCCCGGGAGGGTAATAGGGAACACCGGGGAGCTGTTTTTT.

This chain joins TRBV9 and TRBJ2-1; 13 bases fit TRBD2. Germline CDR1 reads SGDLS; CDR2 reads YYNGEE. This CDR3 is built from 17 residues. V was pared by 4 bases and J by 4 bases, with 8 bases of the junction left unmatched. CDR3 DNA: TGTGCCAGCAGCCCGGGGACTAGCGGGACAACGTACAATGAGCAGTTCTTC. This encodes CASSPGTSGTTYNEQFF.

The chain joins TRBV28 to TRBJ2-3; 13 nucleotides align to TRBD2. This CDR3 has 15 amino acids. Germline lookup yields CDR1 MDHEN and CDR2 SYDVKM. The J segment lost 3 bases and the V segment lost 6 bases, leaving 3 bases of the junction unmatched. The CDR3 DNA is TGTGCCAGCAGCCCGGGACTAGCGGGAACAGATACGCAGTATTTT. Its translation is CASSPGLAGTDTQYF.

This clone showed up just a few times. The chain employs TRBV29-1 and TRBJ1-1; D gene ambiguous. V was clipped by 5 bases and J by 5 bases, with 12 bases between them. This CDR3 is 12 amino acids long. Germline lookup yields CDR1 SQVTM and CDR2 ANQGSEA. The CDR3 is CSVTRGRTEAFF. The CDR3 DNA reads as TGCAGCGTTACACGAGGGAGGACTGAAGCTTTCTTT.

This clone showed up just a few times. No DNA is shown, since the ends of the CDR3 on it are uncertain; the CDR3 is the one TCRdb lists. The V gene is TRBV19, the J gene TRBJ2-2; the table's D gene call, TRBD1, was not cross checked with the DNA. CDR1 is LNHDA, CDR2 SQIVND, per germline (reference sequence). The CDR3 has 15 amino acids, counting both end residues. The CDR3: CASTSGQDNTGELFF.